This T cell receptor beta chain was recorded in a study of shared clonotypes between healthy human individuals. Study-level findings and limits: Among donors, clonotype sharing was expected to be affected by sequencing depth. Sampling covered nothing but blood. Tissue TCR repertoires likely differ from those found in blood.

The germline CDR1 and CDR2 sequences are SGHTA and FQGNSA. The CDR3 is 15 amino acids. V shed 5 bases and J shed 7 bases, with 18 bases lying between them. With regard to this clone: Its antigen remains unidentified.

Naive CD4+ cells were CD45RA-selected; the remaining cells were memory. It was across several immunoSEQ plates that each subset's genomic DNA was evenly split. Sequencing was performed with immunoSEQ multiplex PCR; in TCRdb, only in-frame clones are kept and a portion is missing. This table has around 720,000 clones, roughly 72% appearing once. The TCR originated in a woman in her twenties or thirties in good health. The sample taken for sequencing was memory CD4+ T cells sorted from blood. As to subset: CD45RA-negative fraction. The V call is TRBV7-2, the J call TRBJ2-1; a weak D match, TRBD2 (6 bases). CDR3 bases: TGTGCCAGCAGCGCACTAGCCCTCGTCGCGAATGAGCAGTTCTTC. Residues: CASSALALVANEQFF.